These 32 T cell receptor beta chains came from one sample sequenced in a study of OX40 agonist ivuxolimab in advanced cancers. The data were produced by immunoSEQ multiplex PCR, yet TCRdb's version contains in-frame clones alone and is incomplete. The data show tens of thousands of clones, with about 88% seen just once and 3.4% held by the top ten. This specimen was CD4+ or CD8+ T cells sorted from blood, taken in a trial of the OX40 agonist ivuxolimab. The receptors stem from an adult with an advanced solid tumor such as melanoma, head and neck, liver or kidney cancer.

This clone was recorded once. The genes are TRBV7-2 and TRBJ2-1; 9 bases line up with TRBD2. CDR1 is SGHTA and CDR2 is FQGNSA in the germline V gene. V lost 9 bases, J lost 6 bases, and 6 bases stayed unmatched. The CDR3 sequence is 13 residues long. DNA of the CDR3: TGTGCCAGTCAGGCGGGGGGGATCAATGAGCAGTTCTTC. Residues: CASQAGGINEQFF.

This clone appeared a single time. CDR3 residues: CAISDSNTEAFF. Written as DNA, the CDR3 is TGTGCCATCAGTGACAGTAACACTGAAGCTTTCTTT. This chain connects TRBV10-3 to TRBJ1-1; the D is unclear. Germline CDR1 is ENHRY and CDR2 is SYGVKD. The length of the CDR3 is 12 residues. The V gene lost 3 bases and the J gene lost 2 bases, with 4 bases spanning the gap.

The chain uses TRBV5-1 and TRBJ2-6; D perhaps matches TRBD2 (7 bases). Trimming stripped 7 bases from V and 1 base from J, with 18 bases between. Germline V gives CDR1 SGHRS, CDR2 YFSETQ. CDR3 length: 17 amino acids. CDR3 protein: CASELGGARSGANVLTF. In DNA form, the CDR3 reads TGCGCCAGCGAGTTAGGGGGGGCCCGGTCTGGGGCCAACGTCCTGACTTTC.

This clone was observed once. The chain recombines TRBV11-2 with TRBJ2-7; 7 bases line up with TRBD2. The J segment lost 3 bases and the V segment lost 5 bases, leaving 10 bases of the junction unmatched. CDR1 is SGHAT, CDR2 FQNNGV, per germline. CDR3 size: 15 residues. CDR3 sequence reads: CASSQITGEGYEQYF. The DNA for the CDR3 is TGTGCCAGCAGCCAAATTACGGGGGAGGGCTACGAGCAGTACTTC.

The chain employs TRBV19 and TRBJ2-1, with 11 bases aligning to TRBD2. This CDR3 contains 20 residues. Losses at the gene ends were 1 base for V and 0 bases for J; bases not matched to a gene: 11. The germline CDR1 and CDR2 sequences are LNHDA and SQIVND (reference sequence). CDR3 in amino acids: CASSIVFGLAGISSYNEQFF. In DNA, the CDR3 is TGTGCCAGTAGTATAGTATTCGGACTAGCGGGCATAAGCTCCTACAATGAGCAGTTCTTC.

The CDR3 region has the DNA TGTGCCAGCAGCCAAGGTTCGGATTCCTACGAGCAGTACTTC. Translating gives CASSQGSDSYEQYF. The V and J genes are TRBV4-2 and TRBJ2-7; D is ambiguous. From germline, CDR1 is LGHNA and CDR2 YNFKEQ. Trimming removed 1 base at V and 1 base at J, with 8 bases between. This CDR3 is 14 amino acids long.

The V gene is TRBV7-6, the J gene TRBJ2-5; 8 bases align to TRBD2. Germline assignment: CDR1 SGHVS and CDR2 FNYEAQ. V gave up 3 bases and J gave up 5 bases; unmatched junction bases: 11. The CDR3 totals 16 residues. The CDR3 sequence: CASSLYRGGPGETQYF. DNA of the CDR3: TGTGCCAGCAGCTTGTATCGGGGGGGGCCCGGGGAGACCCAGTACTTC.

The chain combines TRBV7-2 with TRBJ2-1; TRBD2 matches at 9 bases. CDR1 and CDR2 (germline): SGHTA, FQGNSA. V shed 6 bases, J shed 2 bases, and the junction held 5 bases outside the gene matches. The length of the CDR3 is 15 residues. CDR3 nucleotide sequence: TGTGCCAGCAGTCCAGCGGGAGGAACCTACAATGAGCAGTTCTTC. Protein sequence: CASSPAGGTYNEQFF.

The rearrangement joins TRBV6-1 to TRBJ2-1, with 7 positions matching TRBD1. The V gene end was trimmed by 6 bases and the J gene end by 9 bases; junction bases not matched to a gene: 5. CDR1 MNHNS and CDR2 SASEGT come from the germline V gene. The CDR3 contains 12 residues. CDR3 amino acids: CASRMTGTEQFF. The CDR3 DNA reads TGTGCCAGCAGGATGACAGGGACTGAGCAGTTCTTC.

This clone is categorized as medium-sized (0.01 to 0.1%). This chain links TRBV30 with TRBJ1-5; D is possibly TRBD1 (6 bases). CDR3 size: 13 residues. V lost 3 bases and J 5 bases, leaving 11 bases between the germline ends. CDR1 is GTSNPN and CDR2 is SVGIG in the germline V gene (reference sequence). CDR3 in DNA: TGTGCCTGGAGCCCCCAGGGGCATCAGCCCCAGCATTTT. This codes for CAWSPQGHQPQHF.

This rearrangement joins TRBV27 to TRBJ2-5; D gene ambiguous. V lost 6 bases, J lost 4 bases, and 12 bases lay in between. CDR3 length: 13 residues. Per the germline V gene, CDR1 is MNHEY and CDR2 is SMNVEV (reference sequence). The CDR3 coding sequence is TGTGCCAGCAGACCTAGTTGGGGAGAGACCCAGTACTTC. Protein: CASRPSWGETQYF.

The chain carries TRBV7-9 and TRBJ1-2; D is possibly TRBD1 (6 bases). The CDR3 runs 16 residues. Germline CDR1 and CDR2: SEHNR and FQNEAQ (reference sequence). Trimming took off 1 base at V and 4 bases at J, with 16 bases between the two ends. The CDR3 reads CASSLGATGSGYGYTF. Written as DNA, the CDR3 is TGTGCCAGCAGCTTAGGAGCGACAGGATCCGGCTATGGCTACACCTTC.

The V gene is TRBV5-1, the J gene TRBJ2-7, with TRBD1 identical over 8 bases. CDR3 length: 15 amino acids. With V trimmed by 1 base and J by 3 bases, 6 bases remained unmatched. From germline, CDR1 is SGHRS and CDR2 YFSETQ. The CDR3 DNA reads as TGCGCCAGCAGCTTGCAATCCGGGACAGGCTACGAGCAGTACTTC. Encoded protein: CASSLQSGTGYEQYF.

This chain joins TRBV28 and TRBJ2-1, with D hard to call. This CDR3 is 12 amino acids long. V lost 3 bases and J lost 9, with 9 bases in between. Germline loops: CDR1 MDHEN, CDR2 SYDVKM. The CDR3 region is CASSLLFGEQFF. The CDR3 nucleotides are TGTGCCAGCAGTTTGTTGTTCGGTGAGCAGTTCTTC.

The chain combines TRBV2 with TRBJ1-1; D may be TRBD1 (6 bases). The CDR3 is 16 amino acids. Germline CDR1 and CDR2: SNHLY and FYNNEI. V lost 7 bases and J lost 0, with 18 bases in between. This chain's CDR3 is CASMGGGKPVNTEAFF. DNA of the CDR3: TGTGCCAGCATGGGAGGGGGGAAACCCGTGAACACTGAAGCTTTCTTT.

This chain connects TRBV5-3 to TRBJ2-7; D gene ambiguous. TRBV5-3 is known as an ORF, though its function is uncertain. The CDR3 runs to 14 residues. V was pared by 0 bases and J by 4 bases, with 11 bases between. CDR3 amino acids: CARSLGLLDYEQYF. Written as DNA, the CDR3 is TGTGCCAGAAGCTTGGGCCTACTCGATTACGAGCAGTACTTC.

The V gene is TRBV6-5, the J gene TRBJ1-4; D is unclear. Germline loops: CDR1 MNHEY, CDR2 SVGAGI. V gave up 6 bases and J gave up 5 bases, with 4 bases separating them. The CDR3 spans 11 residues. For the CDR3, the DNA is TGTGCCAGCAGCTCCAATGAAAAACTGTTTTTT. This encodes CASSSNEKLFF.

V is TRBV7-6 and J is TRBJ2-3, with 9 bases fitting TRBD1. CDR1 SGHVS and CDR2 FNYEAQ come from the germline V gene. The CDR3 extends over 16 amino acids. With 3 bases clipped from V and 4 bases from J, the junction kept 8 bases outside the gene matches. The CDR3 bases are TGTGCCAGCAGCTTGGGACAGGGCCTAGGTGCAGATACGCAGTATTTT. As protein: CASSLGQGLGADTQYF.

The table lists this clone with a count of one. The rearrangement links TRBV6-6 to TRBJ1-1, with D possibly matching TRBD1 (5 bases). Trimming shortened V by 7 bases and J by 11 bases, and 20 bases separated the two germline ends. Germline assignment: CDR1 MNHNY and CDR2 SVGAGI (reference sequence). This CDR3 contains 13 residues. CDR3 nucleotides: TGTGCCAGCACCCTTTCGGGGCCCGGGGATGCTTTCTTT. Translation gives CASTLSGPGDAFF.

This chain connects TRBV11-1 to TRBJ2-7; D possibly corresponds to TRBD2 (5 bases). Germline lookup yields CDR1 SGHAT and CDR2 FQDESV (reference sequence). V lost 0 bases to trimming and J lost 12 bases, with 15 bases between them. The CDR3 consists of 13 residues. CDR3 region: CASSLAGSPRRYF. In DNA, the CDR3 is TGTGCCAGCAGCTTAGCGGGGAGCCCCCGACGGTACTTC.

The chain combines TRBV5-1 with TRBJ1-1; 9 bases are shared with TRBD1. Trimming took 4 bases from V and 5 from J; bases not matched to a gene: 6. Germline V gives CDR1 SGHRS, CDR2 YFSETQ. The CDR3 runs to 14 residues. DNA of the CDR3: TGCGCCAGCAGCCCGGGACAGGGATGGACTGAAGCTTTCTTT. Encoded protein: CASSPGQGWTEAFF.

The rearrangement uses TRBV7-2 and TRBJ1-2, with D uncertain. The CDR3 length is 14 residues. The V end lost 1 base, the J end lost 4 bases, and 10 bases lay between the germline ends. CDR1 and CDR2 from the germline V gene are SGHTA and FQGNSA. Here the CDR3 reads CASSLDKGLYGYTF. CDR3 coding DNA: TGTGCCAGCAGCTTAGATAAGGGCCTCTATGGCTACACCTTC. Full variable domain (rest looked up from reference TRBV7-2 and TRBJ1-2): GAGVSQSPSNKVTEKGKDVELRCDPISGHTALYWYRQSLGQGLEFLIYFQGNSAPDKSGLPSDRFSAERTGGSVSTLTIQRTQQEDSAVYLCASSLDKGLYGYTFGSGTRLTVV.

Here the CDR3 reads CASRGRGGYYEQYF. DNA for the CDR3: TGTGCCAGCAGGGGAAGAGGGGGCTACTACGAGCAGTACTTC. The chain combines TRBV6-5 with TRBJ2-7; TRBD1 aligns across 7 bases. V lost 6 bases and J lost 3; bases outside the gene matches: 8. Germline lookup yields CDR1 MNHEY and CDR2 SVGAGI. The CDR3 covers 14 residues.

The gene calls are TRBV7-9 and TRBJ2-3; TRBD1 is a possible D gene (6 bases). CDR1 is SEHNR and CDR2 is FQNEAQ in the germline V gene (reference sequence). This CDR3 has 16 amino acids. V lost 5 bases and J 5 bases, leaving 20 bases between the germline ends. Written as DNA, the CDR3 is TGTGCCAGCAGCGTGGCCCGAACTAGGGGACAAGATACGCAGTATTTT. This gives the protein CASSVARTRGQDTQYF.

The chain employs TRBV7-9 and TRBJ1-4; 8 nucleotides agree with TRBD1. Germline V lookup: CDR1 SEHNR, CDR2 FQNEAQ (reference sequence). V was clipped by 5 bases and J by 5 bases; unmatched bases: 10. This CDR3 contains 16 residues. The CDR3 here is CASSPEGQARNEKLFF. The DNA of the CDR3 is TGTGCCAGCAGCCCAGAGGGACAGGCTAGGAATGAAAAACTGTTTTTT. Full variable domain (remainder filled in from reference TRBV7-9 and TRBJ1-4): DTGVSQNPRHKITKRGQNVTFRCDPISEHNRLYWYRQTLGQGPEFLTYFQNEAQLEKSRLLSDRFSAERPKGSFSTLEIQRTEQGDSAMYLCASSPEGQARNEKLFFGSGTQLSVL.

This chain links TRBV4-3 with TRBJ2-5; D may be TRBD1 (6 bases). Trimming took off 4 bases at V and 5 bases at J, with 14 bases between the two ends. The CDR3 spans 14 residues. Germline V gene lookup returns CDR1 LGHNA and CDR2 YSLEER. The CDR3 loop reads CASSRGQSAETQYF. In DNA form, the CDR3 reads TGCGCCAGCAGCCGCGGACAGTCGGCGGAGACCCAGTACTTC.

V usage is TRBV7-9 and J usage is TRBJ2-3; perhaps TRBD2 as D (5 bases). CDR3 length: 16 amino acids. V lost 5 bases, J lost 3 bases, and 18 bases lay in between. Germline values: CDR1 SEHNR, CDR2 FQNEAQ (reference sequence). CDR3 coding DNA: TGTGCCAGCAGCCCCGGGCAGGTGGGAGCGACAGATACGCAGTATTTT. It translates to CASSPGQVGATDTQYF.

V is TRBV7-7 and J is TRBJ2-1; the D gene is possibly TRBD1 (6 bases). The CDR3 spans 12 residues. Germline V lookup: CDR1 SSHAT, CDR2 FNYEAQ (reference sequence). V lost 4 bases and J 7 bases, leaving 8 bases between the germline ends. The CDR3: CASSSGTNEQFF. CDR3 DNA sequence: TGTGCCAGCAGCTCAGGGACAAATGAGCAGTTCTTC.

The V call is TRBV10-3, the J call TRBJ1-6, with D unresolved. Trimming removed 4 bases from V and 5 bases from J, with 9 bases in between. The CDR3 runs 14 residues. The germline gives CDR1 ENHRY, CDR2 SYGVKD. The CDR3 sequence: CAISVRADNSPLHF. CDR3 sequence (DNA): TGTGCCATCAGTGTGAGGGCAGATAATTCACCCCTCCACTTT.

This chain uses TRBV6-6 with TRBJ2-5; possibly TRBD1 for D (6 bases). V was trimmed by 0 bases and J by 8 bases, leaving 13 bases between them. The CDR3 extends over 14 amino acids. CDR1 and CDR2 from the germline V gene are MNHNY and SVGAGI (reference sequence). CDR3 nucleotides: TGTGCCAGCAGTTACTCGACTGCCAGGGGCACCCAGTACTTC. Its translation is CASSYSTARGTQYF.

The chain recombines TRBV9 with TRBJ2-5; TRBD2 is a possible D gene (6 bases). CDR1 SGDLS and CDR2 YYNGEE come from the germline V gene. V dropped 0 bases and J dropped 1 base, with 19 bases sitting between them. The CDR3 runs 18 residues. The CDR3 sequence is CASSVVDTRGTVQETQYF. CDR3 bases: TGTGCCAGCAGCGTAGTGGACACCCGCGGGACGGTCCAAGAGACCCAGTACTTC.

This clone was detected only once. The genes are TRBV28 and TRBJ1-2; TRBD1 agrees at 7 bases. CDR3 length equals 14 residues. Germline loops: CDR1 MDHEN, CDR2 SYDVKM. Losses at the gene ends were 3 bases for V and 4 bases for J; bases not matched to a gene: 5. CDR3 loop: CASSFYRQGYGYTF. In DNA, the CDR3 is TGTGCCAGCAGTTTCTATCGACAGGGCTATGGCTACACCTTC.